Listed here is a single T cell receptor (beta chain). The antigen is not known. The germline CDR1 and CDR2 sequences are SQVTM and ANQGSEA. The CDR3 is 17 residues long. The V segment lost 5 bases and the J segment 5 bases; nucleotides outside the gene matches: 16. Produced via immunoSEQ multiplex PCR; TCRdb's table is partial and in-frame only. Here the sample spans 130,000 or so clones, 92% being singletons. This specimen comes from a study of T cell responses to AZD1222 COVID-19 vaccine. General study results and limits: Across the whole spike, CD4 TCRs peaked at regions 160-218 and 743-854. Two AZD1222 administrations were followed by greater Spike-specific TCR breadth and depth. Repertoires were obtained only post-peak T cell response.

The sequence was obtained from an adult in good health. Sequencing used peripheral blood, obtained on day 0 of AZD1222 vaccination. The chain recombines TRBV29-1 with TRBJ2-1; 9 positions match TRBD2. The CDR3 here is CSVPKIRASGVNNEQFF. In DNA, the CDR3 is TGCAGCGTTCCTAAGATCAGAGCTAGCGGGGTGAACAATGAGCAGTTCTTC.